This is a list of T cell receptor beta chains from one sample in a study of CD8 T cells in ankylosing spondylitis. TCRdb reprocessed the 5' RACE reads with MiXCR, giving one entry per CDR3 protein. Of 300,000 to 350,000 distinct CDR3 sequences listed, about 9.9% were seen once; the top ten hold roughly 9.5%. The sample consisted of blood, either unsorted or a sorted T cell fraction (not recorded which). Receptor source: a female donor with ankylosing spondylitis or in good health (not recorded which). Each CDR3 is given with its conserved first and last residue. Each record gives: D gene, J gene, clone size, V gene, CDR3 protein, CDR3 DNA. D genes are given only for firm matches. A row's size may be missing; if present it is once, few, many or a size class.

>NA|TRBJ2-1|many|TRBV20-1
CSAPVRDSFWQFF
TGCAGTGCTCCGGTTCGGGACTCCTTTTGGCAGTTCTTC
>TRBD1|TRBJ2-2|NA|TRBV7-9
CASSSWTGLTGELFF
TGTGCCAGCAGCTCCTGGACAGGCCTCACCGGGGAGCTGTTTTTT
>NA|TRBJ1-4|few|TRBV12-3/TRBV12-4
CASSSGGGSNEKLFF
TGTGCCAGCAGTTCCGGTGGGGGTTCTAATGAAAAACTGTTTTTT
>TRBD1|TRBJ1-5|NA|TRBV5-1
CASSLGAGGEQPQHF
TGCGCCAGCAGCCTAGGAGCAGGGGGAGAACAGCCCCAGCATTTT
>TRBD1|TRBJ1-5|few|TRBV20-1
CSAFRQGRGYSNQPQHF
TGCAGTGCTTTTCGACAGGGTCGGGGATATAGCAATCAGCCCCAGCATTTT
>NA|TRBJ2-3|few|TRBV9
CASSVGLGIETQYF
TGTGCCAGCAGCGTAGGGCTAGGGATCGAGACGCAGTATTTT
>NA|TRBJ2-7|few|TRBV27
CASSIQTGPSYEQYF
TGTGCCAGCAGTATCCAAACAGGGCCGTCCTACGAGCAGTACTTC
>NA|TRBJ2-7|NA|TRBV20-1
CSAKDRTSYEQYF
TGCAGTGCTAAGGACAGAACATCCTACGAGCAGTACTTC
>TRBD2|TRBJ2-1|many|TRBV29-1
CSVGAGVHNEQFF
TGCAGCGTGGGAGCGGGAGTTCACAATGAGCAGTTCTTC
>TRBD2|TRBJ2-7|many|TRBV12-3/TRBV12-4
CASSEWTSDEQYF
TGTGCCAGCAGCGAATGGACTAGCGACGAGCAGTACTTC
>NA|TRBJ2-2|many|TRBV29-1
CSVGQGISTGELFF
TGCAGCGTTGGGCAGGGGATCAGCACCGGGGAGCTGTTTTTT
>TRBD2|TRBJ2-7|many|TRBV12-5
CASGLPRTSGRELYEQYF
TGTGCTAGTGGTTTGCCTCGGACTAGCGGGAGGGAGCTCTACGAGCAGTACTTC
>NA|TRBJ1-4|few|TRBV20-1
CSAPRAQTNEKLFF
TGCAGTGCTCCCAGGGCGCAAACTAATGAAAAACTGTTTTTT
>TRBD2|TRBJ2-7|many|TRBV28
CASSLWRELNEQYF
TGTGCCAGCAGTTTATGGCGGGAGTTGAACGAGCAGTACTTC
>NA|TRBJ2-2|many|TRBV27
CASKSPGQNTGELFF
TGTGCCAGCAAATCCCCGGGACAGAACACCGGGGAGCTGTTTTTT
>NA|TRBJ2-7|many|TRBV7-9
CASSFISGKEYF
TGTGCCAGCAGCTTTATCTCAGGAAAGGAGTACTTC
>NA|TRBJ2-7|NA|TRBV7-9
CASSSALSGLVAHEQYF
TGTGCCAGCAGCTCGGCGCTGTCGGGTCTAGTCGCCCACGAGCAGTACTTC
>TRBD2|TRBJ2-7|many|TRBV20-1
CSAGPGLAGGDRYF
TGCAGTGCTGGTCCGGGACTAGCGGGGGGCGATAGGTACTTC
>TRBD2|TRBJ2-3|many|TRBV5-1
CASSRLAGGWDTQYF
TGCGCCAGCAGCCGACTAGCGGGGGGTTGGGATACGCAGTATTTT
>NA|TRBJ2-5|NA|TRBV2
CASSVGGNGETQYF
TGTGCCAGCAGTGTGGGGGGTAACGGAGAGACCCAGTACTTC
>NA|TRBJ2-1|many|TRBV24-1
CATSDRRTANVANEQFF
TGTGCCACCAGTGACCGCAGGACTGCAAACGTCGCCAATGAGCAGTTCTTC
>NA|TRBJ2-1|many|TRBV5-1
CASRLTESYNEQFF
TGCGCCAGCCGATTGACAGAAAGCTACAATGAGCAGTTCTTC
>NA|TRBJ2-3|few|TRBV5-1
CASSYEDTQYF
TGCGCCAGCAGCTACGAAGATACGCAGTATTTT
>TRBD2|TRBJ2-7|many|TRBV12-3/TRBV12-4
CASSSRETSVYEQYF
TGTGCCAGCAGTTCTCGAGAGACTAGCGTATACGAGCAGTACTTC
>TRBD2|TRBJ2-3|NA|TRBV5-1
CASSPALAGTEKDTQYF
TGCGCCAGCAGCCCAGCCCTAGCGGGTACAGAAAAAGATACGCAGTATTTT
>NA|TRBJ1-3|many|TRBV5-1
CASSPLQGENTIYF
TGCGCCAGCAGCCCTTTGCAGGGAGAGAACACCATATATTTT
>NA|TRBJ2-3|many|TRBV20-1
CSARDAGSDTQYF
TGCAGTGCTAGAGATGCAGGGTCAGATACGCAGTATTTT